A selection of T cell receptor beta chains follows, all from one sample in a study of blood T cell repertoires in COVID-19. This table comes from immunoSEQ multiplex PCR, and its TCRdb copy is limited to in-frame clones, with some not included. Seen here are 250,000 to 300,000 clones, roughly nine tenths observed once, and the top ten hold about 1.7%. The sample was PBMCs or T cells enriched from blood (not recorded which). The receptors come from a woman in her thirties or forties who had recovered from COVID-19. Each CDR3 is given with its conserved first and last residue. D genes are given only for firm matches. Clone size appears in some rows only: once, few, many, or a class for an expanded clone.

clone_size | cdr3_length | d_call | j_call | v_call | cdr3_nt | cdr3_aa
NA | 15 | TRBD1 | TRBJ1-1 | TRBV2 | TGTGCCAGCAGTGGGGGGACAGGGGGCCACACTGAAGCTTTCTTT | CASSGGTGGHTEAFF
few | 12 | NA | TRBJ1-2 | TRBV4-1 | TGCGCCAGCGGAAGACAGGTTGATGGCTACACCTTC | CASGRQVDGYTF
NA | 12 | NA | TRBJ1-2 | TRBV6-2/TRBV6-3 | TGTGCCAGCAGTTACGACAGATTCGGCTACACCTTC | CASSYDRFGYTF
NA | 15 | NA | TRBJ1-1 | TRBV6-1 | TGTGCCAGCAGTGAATCGTTCAGACAGAACACTGAAGCTTTCTTT | CASSESFRQNTEAFF
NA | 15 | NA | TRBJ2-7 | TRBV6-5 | TGTGCCAGCAGACGTACAGGGAGGGCCTCCTACGAGCAGTACTTC | CASRRTGRASYEQYF
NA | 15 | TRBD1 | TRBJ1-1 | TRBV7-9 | TGTGCCAGCAGCTTTTTGGGACGACAGGGGGCGGAAGCTTTCTTT | CASSFLGRQGAEAFF
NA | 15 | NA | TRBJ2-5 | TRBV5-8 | TGTGCCAGCAGCTTGGGGGACACTCCACGGGAGACCCAGTACTTC | CASSLGDTPRETQYF
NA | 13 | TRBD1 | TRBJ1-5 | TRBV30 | TGTGCCTGGAGTGACGCAGGGGGATTGCCCCAGCATTTT | CAWSDAGGLPQHF
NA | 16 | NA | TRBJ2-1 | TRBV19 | TGTGCCAGTAGGCCCTTCGGAGCGGCGACTATAAATGAGCAGTTCTTC | CASRPFGAATINEQFF
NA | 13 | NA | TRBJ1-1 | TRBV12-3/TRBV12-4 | TGTGCCAGCAGTAACGGAGTGAACACTGAAGCTTTCTTT | CASSNGVNTEAFF
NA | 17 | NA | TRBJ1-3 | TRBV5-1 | TGCGCCAGCAGCCGGACGACAGGCATCCACTCTGGAAACACCATATATTTT | CASSRTTGIHSGNTIYF
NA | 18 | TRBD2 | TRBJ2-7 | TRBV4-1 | TGCGCCAGCAGCCAAGTCCCTGGACTAGCGGGAGGCTCCTACGAGCAGTACTTC | CASSQVPGLAGGSYEQYF
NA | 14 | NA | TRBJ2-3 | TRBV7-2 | TGTGCCAGCAGCTTAGGGACACATGCAGATACGCAGTATTTT | CASSLGTHADTQYF
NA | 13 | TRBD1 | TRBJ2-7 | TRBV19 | TGTGCCAGTAGTATCCAGGGGGCTTCCGAGCAGTACTTC | CASSIQGASEQYF
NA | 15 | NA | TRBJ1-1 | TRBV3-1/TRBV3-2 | TGTGCCAGCACAAGGGGCTGGGGTTTGAACACTGAAGCTTTCTTT | CASTRGWGLNTEAFF
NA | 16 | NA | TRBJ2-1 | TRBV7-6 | TGTGCCAGCAGCTTAAAACTCATGGGCCTCAACAATGAGCAGTTCTTC | CASSLKLMGLNNEQFF
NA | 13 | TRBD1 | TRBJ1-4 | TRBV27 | TGTGCCAGCAGTCCGACAGGGGATGGGAAACTGTTTTTT | CASSPTGDGKLFF
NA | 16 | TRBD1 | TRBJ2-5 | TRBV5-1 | TGCGCCAGCAGGGAAGACGGACAGGGGGCACGGGAGACCCAGTACTTC | CASREDGQGARETQYF
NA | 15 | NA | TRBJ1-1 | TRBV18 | TGTGCCAGCTCATTGAACGGAGACCTGAACACTGAAGCTTTCTTT | CASSLNGDLNTEAFF
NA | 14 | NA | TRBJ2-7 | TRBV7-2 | TGTGCCAGCAGCTTAGTCGGACAGATCTACGAGCAGTACTTC | CASSLVGQIYEQYF
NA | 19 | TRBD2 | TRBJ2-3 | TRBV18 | TGTGCCAGCTCAGACGAGGCGGGACTATCCCATATTAGCACAGATACGCAGTATTTT | CASSDEAGLSHISTDTQYF
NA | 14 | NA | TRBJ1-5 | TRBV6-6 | TGTGCCAGCAGTTACGGTCCCCTACAGGGGCCCCAGCATTTT | CASSYGPLQGPQHF
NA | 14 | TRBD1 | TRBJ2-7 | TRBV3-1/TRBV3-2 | TGTGCCAGCAGCCCGCCGGACAGGGCCCACGAGCAGTACTTC | CASSPPDRAHEQYF
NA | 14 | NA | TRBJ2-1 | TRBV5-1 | TGCGCCAGCAGCCCGGGGTCTAATTACAATGAGCAGTTCTTC | CASSPGSNYNEQFF
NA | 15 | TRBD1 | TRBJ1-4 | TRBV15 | TGTGCCACCAGCAGAGGACAGGGGGATAATGAAAAACTGTTTTTT | CATSRGQGDNEKLFF
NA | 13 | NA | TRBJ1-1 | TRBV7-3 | TGTGCCAGCAGCCCCCAGGTTAACACTGAAGCTTTCTTT | CASSPQVNTEAFF
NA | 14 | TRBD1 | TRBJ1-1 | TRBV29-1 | TGCAGCGTTGCCCGGACAGGGGCGAACACTGAAGCTTTCTTT | CSVARTGANTEAFF
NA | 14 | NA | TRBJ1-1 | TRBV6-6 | TGTGCCAGCAGTAAGACTCGGGGAAACACTGAAGCTTTCTTT | CASSKTRGNTEAFF
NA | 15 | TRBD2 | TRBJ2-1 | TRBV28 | TGTGCCAGCAGGTCCGGGACTAGCGGGGGGAGTCGGCAGTTCTTC | CASRSGTSGGSRQFF
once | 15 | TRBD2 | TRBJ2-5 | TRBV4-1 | TGCGCCAGCAGTTCAGACCCGGGGGGGCGAGAGACCCAGTACTTC | CASSSDPGGRETQYF
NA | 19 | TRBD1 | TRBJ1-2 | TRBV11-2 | TGTGCCAGCAGCTTAGGGGGACGACAGGGCGGGTCGACGGCAGGCGGCTACACCTTC | CASSLGGRQGGSTAGGYTF
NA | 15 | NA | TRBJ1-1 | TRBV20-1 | TGCAGTGCTAGTAGCTATAACAGGAAACACACTGAAGCTTTCTTT | CSASSYNRKHTEAFF
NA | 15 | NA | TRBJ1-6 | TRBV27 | TGTGCCAGCAGTTTCGAGGATACCTATAATTCACCCCTCCACTTT | CASSFEDTYNSPLHF
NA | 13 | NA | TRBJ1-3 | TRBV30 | TGTGCCTGGAGTATCACTGGAGTCGACACCATATATTTT | CAWSITGVDTIYF
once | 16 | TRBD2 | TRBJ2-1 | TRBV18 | TGTGCCAGCTCACCCCGACTAGCGGGAGGACCCAATGAGCAGTTCTTC | CASSPRLAGGPNEQFF
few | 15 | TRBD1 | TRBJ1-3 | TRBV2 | TGTGCCAGCAGTTTTAACAGGGGCGTCGGAAACACCATATATTTT | CASSFNRGVGNTIYF
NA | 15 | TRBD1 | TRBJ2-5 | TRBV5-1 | TGCGCCAGCAGCTACCAAGGGACAGGCCAAGAGACCCAGTACTTC | CASSYQGTGQETQYF
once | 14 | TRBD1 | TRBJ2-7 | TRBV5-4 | TGTGCCAGCAGCTCACAGGGGGTCGACTACGAGCAGTACTTC | CASSSQGVDYEQYF
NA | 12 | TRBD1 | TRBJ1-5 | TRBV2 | TGTGCCAGCAATGACAGGGGGCAGCCCCAGCATTTT | CASNDRGQPQHF
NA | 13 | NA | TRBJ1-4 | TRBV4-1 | TGCGCCAGCAGCCAAGGGTTTAGTGAAAAACTGTTTTTT | CASSQGFSEKLFF